The 16 T cell receptor beta chains listed next were all sequenced from one sample in a study of T cells in Graves' hyperthyroidism and ophthalmopathy. Amplification of TCR beta CDR3 regions used RNA as the template. First-round RT-PCR of the TCR CDR3 relied on the HTBI primer set. Via MiXCR, TCRdb re-called the multiplex PCR reads, giving one row per CDR3 protein. Counted here are fewer than 550,000 distinct CDR3 sequences, 15% to 18% occurring once; the ten biggest clones make up approximately 8%. Sequencing was carried out using blood. These receptors were taken from a young woman with Graves' hyperthyroidism.

This clonotype turned up a few times. The rearrangement joins TRBV6-2 or TRBV6-3 to TRBJ2-3, with 7 bases lining up with TRBD2. This CDR3 region has 15 residues. Germline values: CDR1 MNHEY, CDR2 SVGEGT. The J segment lost 4 bases and the V segment lost 0 bases, leaving 4 bases of the junction unmatched. The CDR3 DNA sequence: TGTGCCAGCAGTTACTCGGGCGGGAGATCAGATACGCAGTATTTT. Translated, it gives CASSYSGGRSDTQYF.

Concerning this clonotype: A junction end diverges from the germline sequence, so it may reflect a read error. The V call is TRBV5-4, the J call TRBJ1-5; 9 bases are shared with TRBD1. CDR3 length: 14 residues. Germline V lookup: CDR1 SGHNT, CDR2 YYREEE (reference sequence). The CDR3: CASSLQGADQPPHF. The CDR3 region has the DNA TGCGCCAGCAGCCTACAGGGGGCTGATCAGCCCCCGCATTTT.

This clonotype was detected many times. J is TRBJ1-5 and V is TRBV11-2, with D maybe TRBD1 (5 bases). V gave up 1 base and J gave up 4 bases, with 11 bases separating them. The CDR3 totals 15 residues. Germline CDR1 and CDR2: SGHAT and FQNNGV. CDR3 DNA: TGTGCCAGCAGCTTAGGTGCAGGGCAAAATCAGCCCCAGCATTTT. It translates to CASSLGAGQNQPQHF.

Many counts were recorded for this clonotype. This chain links TRBV2 with TRBJ1-5, with D possibly being TRBD1 (5 bases). This CDR3 spans 17 amino acids. From germline, CDR1 is SNHLY and CDR2 FYNNEI. Trimming stripped 1 base from V and 3 bases from J, with 16 bases between. CDR3 sequence reads: CASSEVRRRGVNQPQHF. CDR3 nucleotide sequence: TGTGCCAGCAGTGAAGTGCGAAGGAGGGGAGTCAATCAGCCCCAGCATTTT.

V and J are TRBV6-1 and TRBJ1-5, with a weak D call TRBD1 (6 bases). The CDR3 totals 14 residues. Germline values: CDR1 MNHNS, CDR2 SASEGT. V was trimmed by 6 bases and J by 11 bases, leaving 20 bases between them. CDR3 nucleotides: TGTGCCAGCAGCCTAGGACGGGGGCTCGGGGCCCAGCATTTT. It translates to CASSLGRGLGAQHF.

This clonotype occurred many times. V gene TRBV28 combines with J gene TRBJ2-7; 12 nucleotides match TRBD2. With V trimmed by 2 bases and J by 8 bases, 10 bases remained unmatched. This CDR3 is built from 16 residues. Germline assignment: CDR1 MDHEN and CDR2 SYDVKM. The CDR3 DNA reads as TGTGCCAGCAGTTTAAAGTCGGCTAGCGGGAGGGGGCAGCAGTACTTC. It codes for CASSLKSASGRGQQYF.

V usage is TRBV4-1 and J usage is TRBJ2-7, with D tentatively TRBD1 (6 bases). The V gene lost 2 bases and the J gene lost 2 bases, with 25 bases spanning the gap. The CDR3 length is 19 residues. CDR1 MGHRA and CDR2 YSYEKL come from the germline V gene. As DNA, the CDR3 is TGCGCCAGCAGCCAACCTCCTTCCACAGGGATAGCAGTAACCTACGAGCAGTACTTC. As protein: CASSQPPSTGIAVTYEQYF.

This clonotype occurred many times. The CDR3 nucleotides read TGTGCCAGCAGCTTAGGGGAGGGGGGCATGGAAGCCAAAAACATTCAGTACTTC. This encodes CASSLGEGGMEAKNIQYF. The chain couples TRBV7-8 to TRBJ2-4, with D perhaps TRBD2 (7 bases). The CDR3 runs 18 residues. Germline CDR1 reads SGHVS; CDR2 reads FQNEAQ. Trimming pared 1 base from V and 0 bases from J, leaving 16 bases between.

The rearrangement uses TRBV19 and TRBJ1-2; weak D call: TRBD1 (6 bases). The CDR3 is 13 amino acids. In germline, CDR1 is LNHDA, CDR2 SQIVND (reference sequence). Deletions cut 7 bases from V and 2 bases from J, with 11 bases between. The CDR3 coding sequence is TGTGCCAGTAACCGAGGACAGAACTATGGCTACACCTTC. Its translation: CASNRGQNYGYTF.

This clonotype was picked up a small number of times. V usage is TRBV19 and J usage is TRBJ1-5, with 9 nucleotides matching TRBD1. The CDR3 loop spans 15 amino acids. Germline CDR1 and CDR2: LNHDA and SQIVND (reference sequence). V was pared by 11 bases and J by 3 bases, with 11 bases of the junction left unmatched. The CDR3 region has the DNA TGTGCCTCCATGGGACAGGGCAGTAACAATCAGCCCCAGCATTTT. The encoded protein is CASMGQGSNNQPQHF.

The sample holds many counts of this clonotype. The chain is built from TRBV20-1 and TRBJ1-2; weak D call: TRBD1 (5 bases). CDR1 and CDR2 (germline): DFQATT, SNEGSKA (reference sequence). The CDR3 covers 18 residues. The V end was cut by 6 bases, the J end by 0 bases, with 26 bases between. DNA for the CDR3: TGCAGTGCCCCACGACGGGGGACCGACCACCTAGCTAACTATGGCTACACCTTC. Protein sequence: CSAPRRGTDHLANYGYTF.

This clonotype was recorded many times. This CDR3 is CASLDRMADTQYF. The DNA of the CDR3 is TGTGCCAGTCTTGATAGGATGGCAGATACGCAGTATTTT. The rearrangement uses TRBV6-1 and TRBJ2-3; D unclear. The V and J ends lost 9 bases and 4 bases respectively, with 14 bases between them. Looked up from germline, CDR1 is MNHNS and CDR2 is SASEGT. This CDR3 comprises 13 residues.

This clonotype was recorded many times. The junction and the germline gene differ at one end; a read error may be behind it. The CDR3 here is CASSLGQASLFGYTF. As DNA, the CDR3 is TGTGCCAGCAGTTTGGGACAGGCTTCCCTCTTTGGCTACACCTTC. The chain recombines TRBV5-5 with TRBJ1-2; 8 nucleotides match TRBD1. CDR1 and CDR2 from the germline V gene are SGHKS and YYEKEE (reference sequence). The CDR3 loop spans 15 amino acids.

This clonotype has ten or more counts. CDR3 sequence reads: CASSLKQLNEKLFF. CDR3 bases: TGTGCCAGCAGCTTAAAACAGCTAAATGAAAAACTGTTTTTT. V gene TRBV7-2 combines with J gene TRBJ1-4; D is undetermined. This CDR3 comprises 14 residues. Germline assignment: CDR1 SGHTA and CDR2 FQGNSA. V was trimmed by 2 bases and J by 5 bases, leaving 9 bases between them.

The sample holds many counts of this clonotype. In DNA, the CDR3 is TGTGCCATCAGTGAGTGGGACAGGGACTACGAGCAGTACTTC. Residues: CAISEWDRDYEQYF. The chain recombines TRBV10-3 with TRBJ2-7; 9 nucleotides agree with TRBD1. The CDR3 extends over 14 amino acids. Unmatched junction bases numbered 1, after V lost 1 base and J lost 3 bases. Germline V gene sequence: CDR1 ENHRY, CDR2 SYGVKD.

This clonotype was found many times. The chain couples TRBV5-8 to TRBJ1-6; possibly TRBD1 for D (5 bases). This CDR3 is 14 amino acids long. Germline assignment: CDR1 SGHTS and CDR2 YDEGEE. V shed 3 bases and J shed 8 bases, with 12 bases lying between them. CDR3 in amino acids: CASSSGTDHSPLHF. The CDR3, as DNA: TGTGCCAGCAGCTCGGGGACGGATCATTCACCCCTCCACTTT.